The TCR beta chain under discussion was sequenced for a study of blood T cell repertoires in COVID-19. The length of the CDR3 is 13 residues. The germline V gene encodes CDR1 MNHEY and CDR2 SVGAGI. The V end was cut by 6 bases, the J end by 2 bases, with 8 bases between. Participants were aged about 18 to 89 years from approximately 25 US areas. Clones were read by immunoSEQ multiplex PCR, and TCRdb kept only the in-frame ones, dropping some. The sample lists roughly 380,000 clones, more than 75% occurring once. Material for sequencing was PBMCs or T cells enriched from blood (not recorded which). The rearrangement uses TRBV6-5 and TRBJ1-5; D unresolved. This clonotype was sampled from a man in his thirties or forties who had recovered from COVID-19. The CDR3 DNA sequence: TGTGCCAGCAGCCCCGTTGGCAATCAGCCCCAGCATTTT. It codes for CASSPVGNQPQHF.